This TCR beta chain was retrieved from a study of control samples from healthy donors and cancer patients. Germline values: CDR1 KGHSH, CDR2 LQKENI. The CDR3 has 15 residues. Trimming pared 4 bases from V and 3 bases from J, leaving 15 bases between. Repertoires were generated with immunoSEQ multiplex PCR, while TCRdb's copy carries only in-frame clones and drops some. The sample shows about 52,000 clones, 95% of them seen only once. The material sequenced was blood. The receptor was derived from a man aged 25-45 years in good health. This chain connects TRBV18 to TRBJ2-5, with D perhaps TRBD2 (5 bases). This CDR3 reads CASSQSSTREETQYF. DNA for the CDR3: TGTGCCAGCTCACAGTCCTCTACTAGGGAAGAGACCCAGTACTTC.